The rows below give T cell receptor beta chains drawn from one sample of a study of glioma-infiltrating T cells after dendritic cell vaccination. Libraries were prepared by immunoSEQ multiplex PCR; TCRdb keeps only in-frame clonotypes and omits some of them. The table has some 100,000 clones, approximately 81% seen once; the top ten hold nearly 6%. The sample consisted of blood, taken before dendritic cell vaccination. The receptors come from a human donor with glioblastoma. Both conserved end residues are part of each CDR3. The D gene is left open where the match is weak.

D,J,V,CDR3
NA,TRBJ1-2,TRBV21-1,CASSTTRDDSPNYGYTF
NA,TRBJ2-1,TRBV6-6,CASSSRDTDREQFF
NA,TRBJ1-6,TRBV6-6,CASSRTGAYNSPLHF
NA,TRBJ2-7,TRBV4-1,CASSQTGQSLDEQYF
TRBD2,TRBJ2-1,TRBV5-1,CASSSPGTSGSSYNEQFF
NA,TRBJ2-3,TRBV19,CASSMSSGITDTQYF
NA,TRBJ1-2,TRBV5-4,CASSAFMGEVSYGYTF
TRBD1,TRBJ2-5,TRBV7-8,CASSRRQGLETQYF
TRBD1,TRBJ2-1,TRBV18,CASSPGQGINEQFF
TRBD2,TRBJ2-3,TRBV19,CASSIGLAGTTDTQYF
TRBD1,TRBJ1-6,TRBV4-1,CASSQEGQEHSSYNSPLHF
TRBD2,TRBJ2-1,TRBV4-1,CASSQPSGGAYNEQFF
NA,TRBJ1-1,TRBV28,CASSLSLVAEAFF
TRBD2,TRBJ2-1,TRBV4-2,CASSPGLAGVPAEQFF
TRBD1,TRBJ1-2,TRBV9,CASSPQTGNYGYTF
NA,TRBJ2-5,TRBV11-1,CASSLGPGRSLQETQYF
NA,TRBJ1-5,TRBV29-1,CSVRNYSNQPQHF
NA,TRBJ2-3,TRBV30,CAWSQISDTQYF
TRBD2,TRBJ2-2,TRBV4-2,CASSQVSGGKNTGELFF
NA,TRBJ1-1,TRBV5-1,CASSWLQGGDTEAFF
TRBD1,TRBJ2-7,TRBV19,CASSPTGYEQYF
NA,TRBJ2-7,TRBV6-1,CASSGTKSFYEQYF
TRBD1,TRBJ1-5,TRBV9,CASSVTGERQPQHF
TRBD1,TRBJ2-7,TRBV11-2,CASSSQGIEQYF
TRBD1,TRBJ2-3,TRBV6-5,CASSYATGSQGQYF
NA,TRBJ1-2,TRBV28,CASSLSAWGLGNGYTF
NA,TRBJ2-5,TRBV29-1,CSVDRQFQETQYF
TRBD1,TRBJ1-1,TRBV19,CASSPQGAVNTEAFF
TRBD2,TRBJ2-1,TRBV9,CASSVGLAGGPGNEQFF
NA,TRBJ1-5,TRBV19,CASSIMSVSNQPQHF
NA,TRBJ2-2,TRBV10-3,CAISESGQTGELFF
TRBD2,TRBJ2-2,TRBV5-1,CASSAGLAGAPAGELFF
TRBD2,TRBJ2-5,TRBV12-5,CASGSGGSQHTQYF
NA,TRBJ2-5,TRBV11-2,CASSSGERLQETQYF
NA,TRBJ1-2,TRBV6-4,CASSDRGGGYTF
TRBD1,TRBJ1-3,TRBV6-6,CASRVGQGGNTIYF
TRBD1,TRBJ1-5,TRBV19,CASKDREYQPQHF
NA,TRBJ2-7,TRBV7-3,CASSLWGGADEQYF
TRBD1,TRBJ1-5,TRBV6-1,CASSRTGGVQPQHF
TRBD1,TRBJ1-5,TRBV6-6,CASRTRDRGQQPQHF
NA,TRBJ2-3,TRBV9,CASSVASVRFTDTQYF
NA,TRBJ1-1,TRBV10-3,CAISGANEAFF
TRBD1,TRBJ2-1,TRBV6-5,CASSSPGQGRNEQFF
NA,TRBJ1-1,TRBV30,CAWSLPLPQGLTEAFF
TRBD1,TRBJ1-1,TRBV10-3,CAISSGQGTEAFF
TRBD1,TRBJ1-1,TRBV19,CASSPFRQGSAEAFF
NA,TRBJ1-4,TRBV2,CASTVGTKTNEKLFF
TRBD1,TRBJ1-4,TRBV9,CASSPGGITNEKLFF
NA,TRBJ2-1,TRBV25-1,CASSGGPDYNEQFF
NA,TRBJ2-7,TRBV5-6,CASSPTGTYEQYF
TRBD1,TRBJ2-2,TRBV29-1,CSVLRQGLGGELFF
NA,TRBJ2-7,TRBV11-1,CASSFGLAYEQYF
TRBD1,TRBJ1-1,TRBV27,CASSYRTGRPLGTEAFF
NA,TRBJ2-5,TRBV7-2,CASSLEVASRETQYF
TRBD1,TRBJ1-2,TRBV5-4,CASSSQGQVGLGGTF
NA,TRBJ1-5,TRBV2,CASSEQLGSNQPQHF
TRBD2,TRBJ2-1,TRBV19,CASSQFLSGRSYNEQFF
NA,TRBJ1-4,TRBV28,CASSPLRSGSGSPKLFF
NA,TRBJ2-7,TRBV2,CASSPIILGRKRYEQYF
TRBD1,TRBJ1-6,TRBV6-4,CASSDKDRGCSPLHF